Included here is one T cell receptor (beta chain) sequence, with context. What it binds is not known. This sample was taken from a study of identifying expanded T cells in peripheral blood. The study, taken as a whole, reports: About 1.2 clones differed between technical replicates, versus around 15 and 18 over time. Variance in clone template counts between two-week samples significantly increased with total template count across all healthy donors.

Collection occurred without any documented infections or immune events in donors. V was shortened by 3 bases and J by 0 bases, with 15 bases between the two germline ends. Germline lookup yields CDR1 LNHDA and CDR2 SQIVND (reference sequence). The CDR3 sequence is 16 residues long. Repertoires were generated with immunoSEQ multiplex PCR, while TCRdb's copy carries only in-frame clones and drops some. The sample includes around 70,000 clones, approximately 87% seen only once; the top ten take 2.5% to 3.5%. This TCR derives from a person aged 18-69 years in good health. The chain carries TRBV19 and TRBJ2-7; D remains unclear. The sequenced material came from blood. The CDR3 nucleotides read TGTGCCAGTAGTATCTCCGTCTGGGCGGCCTCCTACGAGCAGTACTTC. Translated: CASSISVWAASYEQYF.